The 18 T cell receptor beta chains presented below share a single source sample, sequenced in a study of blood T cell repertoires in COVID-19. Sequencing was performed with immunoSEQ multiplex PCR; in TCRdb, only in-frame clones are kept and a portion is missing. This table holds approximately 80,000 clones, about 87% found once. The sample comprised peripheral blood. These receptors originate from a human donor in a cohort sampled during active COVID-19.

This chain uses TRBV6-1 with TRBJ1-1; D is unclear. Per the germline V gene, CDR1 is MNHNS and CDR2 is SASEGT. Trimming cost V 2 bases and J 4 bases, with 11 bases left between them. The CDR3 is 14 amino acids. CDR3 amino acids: CASSELGQITEAFF. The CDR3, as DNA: TGTGCCAGCAGTGAACTTGGGCAGATCACTGAAGCTTTCTTT.

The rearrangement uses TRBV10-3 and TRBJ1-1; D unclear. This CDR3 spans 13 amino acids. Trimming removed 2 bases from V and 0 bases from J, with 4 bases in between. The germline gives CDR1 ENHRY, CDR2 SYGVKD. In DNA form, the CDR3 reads TGTGCCATCAGTGAGCCTGTGAACACTGAAGCTTTCTTT. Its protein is CAISEPVNTEAFF.

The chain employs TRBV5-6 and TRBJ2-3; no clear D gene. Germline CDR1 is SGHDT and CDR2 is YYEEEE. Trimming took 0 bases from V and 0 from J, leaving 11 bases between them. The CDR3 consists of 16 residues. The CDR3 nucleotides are TGTGCCAGCAGCTTGGGGGCAGCATCTAGCACAGATACGCAGTATTTT. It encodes CASSLGAASSTDTQYF.

The CDR3 sequence is CASSPSGLNYGYTF. The CDR3 DNA reads TGTGCCAGCTCACCATCGGGACTTAACTATGGCTACACCTTC. V and J are TRBV18 and TRBJ1-2; maybe TRBD1 (5 bases). Trimming left V 2 bases short and J 1 base short, with 8 bases between. The CDR3 is 14 amino acids. Per germline, CDR1 KGHSH and CDR2 LQKENI.

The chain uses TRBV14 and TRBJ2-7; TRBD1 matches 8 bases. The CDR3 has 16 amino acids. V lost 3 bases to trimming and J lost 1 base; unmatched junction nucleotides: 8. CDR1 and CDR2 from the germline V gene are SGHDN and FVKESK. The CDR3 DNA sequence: TGTGCCAGCAGCCATCTCGGACAGGGCCCGTCCTACGAGCAGTACTTC. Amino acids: CASSHLGQGPSYEQYF. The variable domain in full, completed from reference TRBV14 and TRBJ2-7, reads EAGVTQFPSHSVIEKGQTVTLRCDPISGHDNLYWYRRVMGKEIKFLLHFVKESKQDESGMPNNRFLAERTGGTYSTLKVQPAELEDSGVYFCASSHLGQGPSYEQYFGPGTRLTVT.

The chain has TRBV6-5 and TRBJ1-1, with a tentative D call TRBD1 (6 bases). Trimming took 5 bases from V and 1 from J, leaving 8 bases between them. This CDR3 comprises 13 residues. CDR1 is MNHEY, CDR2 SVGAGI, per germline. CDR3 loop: CASSSRGNTEAFF. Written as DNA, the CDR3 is TGTGCCAGCAGTAGCAGGGGGAACACTGAAGCTTTCTTT.

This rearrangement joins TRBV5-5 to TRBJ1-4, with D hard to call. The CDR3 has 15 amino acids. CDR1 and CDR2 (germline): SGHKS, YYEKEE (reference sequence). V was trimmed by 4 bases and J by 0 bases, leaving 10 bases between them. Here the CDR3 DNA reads TGTGCCAGCAGCAACCTATACGCAACTAATGAAAAACTGTTTTTT. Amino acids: CASSNLYATNEKLFF. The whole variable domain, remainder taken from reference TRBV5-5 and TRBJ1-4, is DAGVTQSPTHLIKTRGQQVTLRCSPISGHKSVSWYQQVLGQGPQFIFQYYEKEERGRGNFPDRFSARQFPNYSSELNVNALLLGDSALYLCASSNLYATNEKLFFGSGTQLSVL.

This CDR3 is CATSRDRQGGKLFF. In DNA form, the CDR3 reads TGTGCCACCAGCAGAGATCGGCAGGGGGGAAAACTGTTTTTT. The V call is TRBV15, the J call TRBJ1-4; 7 nucleotides agree with TRBD1. Trimming removed 0 bases from V and 10 bases from J; junction bases left unmatched: 5. Germline lookup yields CDR1 LNHNV and CDR2 YYDKDF (reference sequence). This CDR3 region has 14 residues.

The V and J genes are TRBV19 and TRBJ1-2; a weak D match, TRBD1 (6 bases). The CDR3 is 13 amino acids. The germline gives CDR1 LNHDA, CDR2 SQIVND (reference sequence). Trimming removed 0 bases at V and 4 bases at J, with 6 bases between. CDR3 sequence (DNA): TGTGCCAGTAGTATAGAGGGGGCCTATGGCTACACCTTC. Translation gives CASSIEGAYGYTF.

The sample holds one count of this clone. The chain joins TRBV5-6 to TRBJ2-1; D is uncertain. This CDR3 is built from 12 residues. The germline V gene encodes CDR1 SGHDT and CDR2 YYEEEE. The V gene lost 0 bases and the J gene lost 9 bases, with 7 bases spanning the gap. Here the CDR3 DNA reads TGTGCCAGCAGCTTGGGTGGCTTTGAGCAGTTCTTC. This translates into CASSLGGFEQFF.

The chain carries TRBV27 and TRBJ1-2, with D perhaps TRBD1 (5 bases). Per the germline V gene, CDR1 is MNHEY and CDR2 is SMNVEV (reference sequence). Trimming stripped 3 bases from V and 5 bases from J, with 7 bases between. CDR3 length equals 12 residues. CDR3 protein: CASSFPGYGYTF. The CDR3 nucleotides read TGTGCCAGCAGTTTTCCAGGGTATGGCTACACCTTC.

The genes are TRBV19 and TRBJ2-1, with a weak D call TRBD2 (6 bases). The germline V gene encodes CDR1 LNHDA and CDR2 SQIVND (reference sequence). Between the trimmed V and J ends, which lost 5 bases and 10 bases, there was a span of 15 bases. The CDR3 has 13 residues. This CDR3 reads CASSYSGGGEQFF. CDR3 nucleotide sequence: TGTGCCAGTAGTTACTCCGGGGGTGGGGAGCAGTTCTTC.

DNA of the CDR3: TGCGCCAGCAGCCAAACGAGGAACACTGAAGCTTTCTTT. Amino acid sequence: CASSQTRNTEAFF. V is TRBV4-1 and J is TRBJ1-1; no reliable D call. V lost 2 bases and J lost 1, with 5 bases in between. This CDR3 region has 13 residues. CDR1 is MGHRA, CDR2 YSYEKL, per germline.

This CDR3 is CASSPGLGFTGELFF. The CDR3 coding sequence is TGTGCCAGCAGCCCCGGACTGGGGTTTACCGGGGAGCTGTTTTTT. The chain couples TRBV7-9 to TRBJ2-2, with a weak D call TRBD2 (5 bases). Germline V lookup: CDR1 SEHNR, CDR2 FQNEAQ (reference sequence). The CDR3 is made up of 15 amino acids. Trimming shortened V by 5 bases and J by 5 bases, and 15 bases separated the two germline ends.

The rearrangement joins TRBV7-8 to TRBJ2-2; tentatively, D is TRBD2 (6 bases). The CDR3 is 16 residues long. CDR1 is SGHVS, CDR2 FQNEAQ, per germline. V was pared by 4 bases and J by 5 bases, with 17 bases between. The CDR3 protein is CASSSRPGVTTGELFF. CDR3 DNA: TGTGCCAGCAGCTCCAGACCGGGGGTGACGACCGGGGAGCTGTTTTTT.

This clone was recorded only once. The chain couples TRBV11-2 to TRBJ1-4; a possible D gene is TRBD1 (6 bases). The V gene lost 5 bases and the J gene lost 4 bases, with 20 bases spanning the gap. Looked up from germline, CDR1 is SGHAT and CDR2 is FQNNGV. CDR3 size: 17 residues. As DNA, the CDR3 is TGTGCCAGCAGCCCGAGGGGAATCCAGGGGAGTAATGAAAAACTGTTTTTT. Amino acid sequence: CASSPRGIQGSNEKLFF.

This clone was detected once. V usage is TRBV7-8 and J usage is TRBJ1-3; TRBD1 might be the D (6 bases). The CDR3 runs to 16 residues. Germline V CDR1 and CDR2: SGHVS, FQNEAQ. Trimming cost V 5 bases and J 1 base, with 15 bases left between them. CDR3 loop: CASSGSDRPSGNTIYF. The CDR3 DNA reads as TGTGCCAGCAGCGGATCGGACAGACCGTCTGGAAACACCATATATTTT.

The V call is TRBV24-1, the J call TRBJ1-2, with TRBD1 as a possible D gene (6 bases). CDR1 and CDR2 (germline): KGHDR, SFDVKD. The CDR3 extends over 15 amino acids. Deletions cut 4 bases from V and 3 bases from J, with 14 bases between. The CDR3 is CATSDATGQYYGYTF. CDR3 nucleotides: TGTGCCACCAGTGACGCAACTGGACAGTACTATGGCTACACCTTC.